These T cell receptor beta chains were read from a single sample in a study of OX40 agonist ivuxolimab in advanced cancers. The table came from immunoSEQ multiplex PCR; TCRdb's copy has only in-frame clones and leaves some out. The top ten clones hold about 3.9% of a sample with 50,000 to 55,000 clones, over 70% of them seen once. This sample comprised CD4+ or CD8+ T cells sorted from blood, obtained in a trial of the OX40 agonist ivuxolimab. These receptors all come from an adult with an advanced solid tumor such as melanoma, head and neck, liver or kidney cancer. Each CDR3 is given with its conserved first and last residue. D genes are given only for firm matches. Rows may omit the clone size; those that give it use once, few, many or a size class.

clone size | D gene | J gene | V gene | CDR3 protein | CDR3 DNA
once | NA | TRBJ1-5 | TRBV15 | CATSRDFGVFTGSDSNQPQHF | TGTGCCACCAGCAGAGATTTCGGGGTCTTTACGGGTTCGGATAGCAATCAGCCCCAGCATTTT
NA | TRBD1 | TRBJ2-5 | TRBV18 | CASSLRDSKTQYF | TGTGCCAGCTCACTCCGGGACAGTAAGACCCAGTACTTC
NA | TRBD1 | TRBJ1-1 | TRBV30 | CALQGANTEAFF | TGTGCCTTACAGGGGGCGAACACTGAAGCTTTCTTT
NA | TRBD1 | TRBJ1-1 | TRBV6-1 | CASSERAYIGTGGSEAFF | TGTGCCAGCAGTGAACGAGCTTATATAGGGACAGGAGGATCCGAAGCTTTCTTT
NA | NA | TRBJ1-5 | TRBV4-1 | CASSHPSLRRPNQPQHF | TGCGCCAGCAGCCATCCCAGCCTCCGACGGCCGAATCAGCCCCAGCATTTT
NA | NA | TRBJ1-5 | TRBV21-1 | CASSKMREPYSNQPQHF | TGTGCCAGCAGCAAAATGCGGGAGCCATATAGCAATCAGCCCCAGCATTTT
few | NA | TRBJ1-5 | TRBV28 | CASRPMGGSNQPQHF | TGTGCCAGCAGACCAATGGGGGGAAGCAATCAGCCCCAGCATTTT
few | NA | TRBJ1-5 | TRBV11-2 | CASSLGTNQPQHF | TGTGCCAGCAGCTTAGGGACTAATCAGCCCCAGCATTTT
NA | NA | TRBJ2-5 | TRBV15 | CATQVTGSGTQYF | TGTGCCACCCAAGTAACGGGGTCGGGGACCCAGTACTTC
few | NA | TRBJ2-7 | TRBV18 | CASSPLGGTGIRQHEQYF | TGTGCCAGCTCACCGCTCGGGGGAACAGGGATTAGACAACACGAGCAGTACTTC
NA | NA | TRBJ2-7 | TRBV20-1 | CSAPQGDGQYF | TGCAGTGCGCCCCAGGGAGATGGGCAGTACTTC
NA | NA | TRBJ2-1 | TRBV20-1 | CSAIPYNEQFF | TGCAGTGCTATTCCGTACAATGAGCAGTTCTTC
NA | NA | TRBJ2-3 | TRBV5-4 | CASSPGVAGDTQYF | TGTGCCAGCAGCCCAGGGGTAGCGGGAGATACGCAGTATTTT
NA | TRBD1 | TRBJ1-5 | TRBV9 | CASSVEPTGASNQPQHF | TGTGCCAGCAGCGTAGAGCCCACAGGGGCCAGCAATCAGCCCCAGCATTTT
NA | NA | TRBJ2-7 | TRBV19 | CASSIVQGAYEQYF | TGTGCCAGTAGTATAGTCCAGGGCGCCTACGAGCAGTACTTC
few | NA | TRBJ2-1 | TRBV7-9 | CASSPREAGEQFF | TGTGCCAGCAGCCCCAGGGAGGCAGGGGAGCAGTTCTTC
few | NA | TRBJ1-5 | TRBV19 | CASLDRHNQPQHF | TGTGCCAGCCTAGACAGGCACAATCAGCCCCAGCATTTT
NA | NA | TRBJ1-4 | TRBV5-1 | CASSLSTGRINEKLFF | TGCGCCAGCAGCTTGAGCACCGGGCGAATTAATGAAAAACTGTTTTTT
few | NA | TRBJ2-3 | TRBV4-3 | CASSQDLVARRYEQYF | TGCGCCAGCAGCCAAGATTTAGTAGCTCGTCGGTATGAGCAGTATTTT
once | NA | TRBJ1-5 | TRBV28 | CASSLLQVNQPQHF | TGTGCCAGCAGTTTGTTGCAGGTCAATCAGCCCCAGCATTTT
NA | NA | TRBJ2-3 | TRBV5-4 | CASSSPRDSGGAGDTQYF | TGTGCCAGCAGCTCGCCCCGGGACAGCGGGGGCGCCGGAGATACGCAGTATTTT
few | NA | TRBJ2-1 | TRBV13 | CASSLRAYNEQFF | TGTGCCAGCAGCTTGAGGGCCTACAATGAGCAGTTCTTC
NA | NA | TRBJ1-2 | TRBV6-5 | CASSYEGAYGYTF | TGTGCCAGCAGTTATGAAGGGGCGTATGGCTACACCTTC
NA | NA | TRBJ1-1 | TRBV7-2 | CASSSGENTEAFF | TGTGCCAGCAGCTCCGGGGAGAACACTGAAGCTTTCTTT
NA | NA | TRBJ2-5 | TRBV2 | CASGLTGTGETQYF | TGTGCCAGCGGACTAACCGGGACTGGAGAGACCCAGTACTTC
NA | NA | TRBJ1-1 | TRBV9 | CASSSQTAMNTEAFF | TGTGCCAGCAGCTCCCAGACAGCAATGAACACTGAAGCTTTCTTT
once | TRBD1 | TRBJ1-4 | TRBV5-1 | CASSPYLGDSGRKLFF | TGCGCCAGCAGCCCCTACCTGGGGGACAGTGGGAGAAAACTGTTTTTT
NA | NA | TRBJ2-7 | TRBV28 | CASTSNSDPYEQYF | TGTGCCAGCACTTCTAACTCGGACCCCTACGAGCAGTACTTC